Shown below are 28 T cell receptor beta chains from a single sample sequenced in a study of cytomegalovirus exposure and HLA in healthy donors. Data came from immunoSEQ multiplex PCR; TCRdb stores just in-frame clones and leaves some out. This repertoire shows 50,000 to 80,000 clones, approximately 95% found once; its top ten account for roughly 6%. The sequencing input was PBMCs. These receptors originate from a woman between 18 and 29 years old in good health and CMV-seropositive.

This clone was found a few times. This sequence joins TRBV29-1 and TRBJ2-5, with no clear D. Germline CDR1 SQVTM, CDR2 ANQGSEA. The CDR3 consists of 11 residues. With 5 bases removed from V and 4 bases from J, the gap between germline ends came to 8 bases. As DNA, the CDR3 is TGCAGCGTTCGCGGATCAGAGACCCAGTACTTC. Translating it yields CSVRGSETQYF.

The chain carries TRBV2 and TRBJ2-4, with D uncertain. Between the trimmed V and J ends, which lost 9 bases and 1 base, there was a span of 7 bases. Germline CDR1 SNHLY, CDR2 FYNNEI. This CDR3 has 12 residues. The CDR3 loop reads CASTGAKNIQYF. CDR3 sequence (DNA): TGTGCCAGTACCGGGGCCAAAAACATTCAGTACTTC.

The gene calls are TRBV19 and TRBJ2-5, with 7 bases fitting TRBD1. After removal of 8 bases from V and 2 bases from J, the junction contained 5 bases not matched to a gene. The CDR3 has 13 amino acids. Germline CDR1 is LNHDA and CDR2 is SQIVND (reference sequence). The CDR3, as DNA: TGTGCCAGTGGCTCGACAGGGCAAGAGACCCAGTACTTC. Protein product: CASGSTGQETQYF.

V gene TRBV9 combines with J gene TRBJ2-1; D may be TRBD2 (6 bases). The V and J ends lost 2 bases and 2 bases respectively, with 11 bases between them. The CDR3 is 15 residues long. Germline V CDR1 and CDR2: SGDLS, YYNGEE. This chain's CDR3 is CASSVTSLTYNEQFF. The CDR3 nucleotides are TGTGCCAGCAGCGTTACTAGCCTCACCTACAATGAGCAGTTCTTC. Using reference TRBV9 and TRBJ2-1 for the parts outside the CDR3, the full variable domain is DSGVTQTPKHLITATGQRVTLRCSPRSGDLSVYWYQQSLDQGLQFLIQYYNGEERAKGNILERFSAQQFPDLHSELNLSSLELGDSALYFCASSVTSLTYNEQFFGPGTRLTVL.

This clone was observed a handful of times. CDR3 DNA: TGTGCCAGCCAACGAGAGCCGGGACAGGGGATAGATACGCAGTATTTT. This sequence encodes CASQREPGQGIDTQYF. The chain combines TRBV11-1 with TRBJ2-3, with TRBD1 matching over 10 bases. The trim removed 8 bases at V and 5 bases at J, leaving 13 bases unmatched. This CDR3 region has 16 residues. Germline V lookup: CDR1 SGHAT, CDR2 FQDESV (reference sequence).

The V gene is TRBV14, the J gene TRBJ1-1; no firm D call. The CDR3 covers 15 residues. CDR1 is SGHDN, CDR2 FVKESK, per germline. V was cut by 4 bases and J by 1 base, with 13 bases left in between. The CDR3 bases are TGTGCCAGCAGCCCAACCGAAGCTAGGAACACTGAAGCTTTCTTT. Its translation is CASSPTEARNTEAFF. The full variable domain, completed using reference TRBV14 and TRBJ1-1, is EAGVTQFPSHSVIEKGQTVTLRCDPISGHDNLYWYRRVMGKEIKFLLHFVKESKQDESGMPNNRFLAERTGGTYSTLKVQPAELEDSGVYFCASSPTEARNTEAFFGQGTRLTVV.

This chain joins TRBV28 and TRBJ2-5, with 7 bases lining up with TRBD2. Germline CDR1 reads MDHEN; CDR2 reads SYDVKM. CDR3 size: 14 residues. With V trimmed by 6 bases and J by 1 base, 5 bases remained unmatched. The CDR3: CASSPGRFQETQYF. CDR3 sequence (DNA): TGTGCCAGCAGCCCCGGGAGGTTCCAAGAGACCCAGTACTTC.

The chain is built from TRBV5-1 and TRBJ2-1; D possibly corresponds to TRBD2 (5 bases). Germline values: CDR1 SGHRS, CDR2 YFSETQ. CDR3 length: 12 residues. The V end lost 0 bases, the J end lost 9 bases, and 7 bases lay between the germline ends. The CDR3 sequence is CASSLAGTEQFF. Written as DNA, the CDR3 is TGCGCCAGCAGCTTGGCGGGAACTGAGCAGTTCTTC.

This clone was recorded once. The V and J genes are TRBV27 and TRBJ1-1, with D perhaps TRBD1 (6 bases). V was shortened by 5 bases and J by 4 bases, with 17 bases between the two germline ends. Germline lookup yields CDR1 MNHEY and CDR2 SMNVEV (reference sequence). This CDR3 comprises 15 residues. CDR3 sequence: CASSRQDESATEAFF. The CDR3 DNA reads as TGTGCCAGCAGTCGACAGGATGAAAGTGCCACTGAAGCTTTCTTT.

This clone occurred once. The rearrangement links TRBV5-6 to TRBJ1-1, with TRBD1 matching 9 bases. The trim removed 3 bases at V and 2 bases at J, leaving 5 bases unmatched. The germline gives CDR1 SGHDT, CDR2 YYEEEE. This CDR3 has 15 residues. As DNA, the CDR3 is TGTGCCAGCAGCTGGTTAACAGGGGGCAACACTGAAGCTTTCTTT. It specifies CASSWLTGGNTEAFF.

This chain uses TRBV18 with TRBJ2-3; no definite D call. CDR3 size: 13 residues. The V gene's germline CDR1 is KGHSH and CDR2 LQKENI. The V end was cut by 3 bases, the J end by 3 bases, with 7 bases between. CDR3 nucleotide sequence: TGTGCCAGCTCACCCGGTTGGACAGATACGCAGTATTTT. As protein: CASSPGWTDTQYF.

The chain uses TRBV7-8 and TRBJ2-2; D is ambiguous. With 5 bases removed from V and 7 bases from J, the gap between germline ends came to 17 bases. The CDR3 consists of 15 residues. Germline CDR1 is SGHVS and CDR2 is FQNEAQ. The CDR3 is CASSPTQLRFGELFF. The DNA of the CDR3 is TGTGCCAGCAGCCCCACCCAACTACGGTTCGGGGAGCTGTTTTTT.

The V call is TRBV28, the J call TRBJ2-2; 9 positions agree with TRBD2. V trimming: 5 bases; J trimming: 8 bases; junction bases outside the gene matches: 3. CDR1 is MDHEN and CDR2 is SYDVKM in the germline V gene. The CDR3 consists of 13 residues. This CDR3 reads CASSRTSAGELFF. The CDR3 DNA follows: TGTGCCAGCAGTCGGACTAGCGCGGGGGAGCTGTTTTTT.

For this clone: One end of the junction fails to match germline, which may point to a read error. The CDR3 spells CASSETYAGLIF. The CDR3 DNA reads TGTGCCAGCAGTGAAACATACGCAGGGTTGATCTTC. The chain carries TRBV6-1 and TRBJ2-1; D possibly corresponds to TRBD1 (5 bases). CDR3 length equals 12 residues. CDR1 is MNHNS and CDR2 is SASEGT in the germline V gene.

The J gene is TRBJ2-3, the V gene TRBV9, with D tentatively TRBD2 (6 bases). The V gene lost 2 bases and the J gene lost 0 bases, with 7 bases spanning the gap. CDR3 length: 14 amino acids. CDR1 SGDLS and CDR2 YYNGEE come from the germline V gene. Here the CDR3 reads CASSVGLSTDTQYF. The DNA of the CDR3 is TGTGCCAGCAGCGTGGGACTGAGCACAGATACGCAGTATTTT.

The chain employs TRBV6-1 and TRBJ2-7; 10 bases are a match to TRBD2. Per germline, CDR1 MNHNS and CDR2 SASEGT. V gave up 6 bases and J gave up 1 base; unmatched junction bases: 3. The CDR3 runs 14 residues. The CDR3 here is CASRTSGVSYEQYF. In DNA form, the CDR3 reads TGTGCCAGCAGAACTAGCGGGGTTTCCTACGAGCAGTACTTC.

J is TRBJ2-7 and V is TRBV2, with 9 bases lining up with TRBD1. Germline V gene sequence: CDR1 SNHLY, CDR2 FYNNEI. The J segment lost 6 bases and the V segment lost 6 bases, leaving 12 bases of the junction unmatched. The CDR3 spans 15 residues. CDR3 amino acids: CASRAGLGQGGEQYF. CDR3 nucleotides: TGTGCCAGCAGAGCGGGACTGGGACAGGGCGGCGAGCAGTACTTC.

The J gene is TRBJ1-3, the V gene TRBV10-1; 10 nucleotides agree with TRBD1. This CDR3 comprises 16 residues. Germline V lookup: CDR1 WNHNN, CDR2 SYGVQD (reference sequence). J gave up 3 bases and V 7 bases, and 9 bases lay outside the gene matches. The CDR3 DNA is TGCGCCAGCATCCAACCGGGGACAGGGGTTGGAAACACCATATATTTT. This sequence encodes CASIQPGTGVGNTIYF.

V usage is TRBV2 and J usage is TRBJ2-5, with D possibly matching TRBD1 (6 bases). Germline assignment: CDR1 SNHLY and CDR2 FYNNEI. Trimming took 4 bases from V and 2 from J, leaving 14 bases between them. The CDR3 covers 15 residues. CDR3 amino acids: CASSGGWGLQETQYF. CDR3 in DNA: TGTGCCAGCAGTGGAGGATGGGGGCTGCAAGAGACCCAGTACTTC.

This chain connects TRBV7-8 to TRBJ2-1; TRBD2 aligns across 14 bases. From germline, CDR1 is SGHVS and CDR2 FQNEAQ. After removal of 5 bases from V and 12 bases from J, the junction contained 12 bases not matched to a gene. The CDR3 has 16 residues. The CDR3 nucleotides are TGTGCCAGCAGCCCGAGGACTAGCGGGGGGCCAAAAGGGCAGTTCTTC. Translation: CASSPRTSGGPKGQFF.

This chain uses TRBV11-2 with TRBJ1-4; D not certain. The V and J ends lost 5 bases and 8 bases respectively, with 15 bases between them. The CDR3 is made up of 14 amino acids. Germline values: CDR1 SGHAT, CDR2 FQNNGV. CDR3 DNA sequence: TGTGCCAGCAGCGAGGGAGGGCTCGGGGAAAAACTGTTTTTT. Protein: CASSEGGLGEKLFF.

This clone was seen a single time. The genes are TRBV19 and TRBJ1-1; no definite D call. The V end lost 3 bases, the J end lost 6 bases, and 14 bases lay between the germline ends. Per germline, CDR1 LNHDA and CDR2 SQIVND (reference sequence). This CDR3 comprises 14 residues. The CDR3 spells CASSIRGGKPEAFF. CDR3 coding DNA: TGTGCCAGTAGTATCCGGGGAGGTAAACCTGAAGCTTTCTTT.

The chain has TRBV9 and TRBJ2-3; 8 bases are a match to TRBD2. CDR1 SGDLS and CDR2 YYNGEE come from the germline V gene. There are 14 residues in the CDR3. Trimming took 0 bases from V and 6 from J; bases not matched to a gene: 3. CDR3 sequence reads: CASSVAGGGDTQYF. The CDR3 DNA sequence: TGTGCCAGCAGCGTAGCGGGGGGGGGTGATACGCAGTATTTT. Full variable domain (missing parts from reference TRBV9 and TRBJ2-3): DSGVTQTPKHLITATGQRVTLRCSPRSGDLSVYWYQQSLDQGLQFLIQYYNGEERAKGNILERFSAQQFPDLHSELNLSSLELGDSALYFCASSVAGGGDTQYFGPGTRLTVL.

CDR3: CATSSGRLAGGNYEQYF. CDR3 DNA sequence: TGTGCCACCAGCAGTGGAAGACTAGCGGGAGGGAACTACGAGCAGTACTTC. This chain uses TRBV15 with TRBJ2-7, with 14 bases matching TRBD2. The CDR3 totals 17 residues. V lost 3 bases, J lost 3 bases, and 7 bases stayed unmatched. Germline V gene lookup returns CDR1 LNHNV and CDR2 YYDKDF (reference sequence).

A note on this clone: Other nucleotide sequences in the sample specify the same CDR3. The chain's CDR3 is CATSRGTGSYEQYF. CDR3 DNA sequence: TGTGCCACCAGCAGAGGGACAGGGTCCTACGAGCAGTACTTC. The chain combines TRBV15 with TRBJ2-7; 8 bases agree with TRBD1. Trimming at V came to 1 base and at J to 1 base, leaving 0 bases not matched to a gene. The CDR3 contains 14 residues. Germline-derived CDR1 and CDR2 are LNHNV and YYDKDF (reference sequence).

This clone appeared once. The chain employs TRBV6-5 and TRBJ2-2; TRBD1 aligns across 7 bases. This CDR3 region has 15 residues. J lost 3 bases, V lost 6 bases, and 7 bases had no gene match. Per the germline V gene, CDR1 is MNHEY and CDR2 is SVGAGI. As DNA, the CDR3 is TGTGCCAGCAGGGTAAACAGGGGAGACACCGGGGAGCTGTTTTTT. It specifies CASRVNRGDTGELFF.

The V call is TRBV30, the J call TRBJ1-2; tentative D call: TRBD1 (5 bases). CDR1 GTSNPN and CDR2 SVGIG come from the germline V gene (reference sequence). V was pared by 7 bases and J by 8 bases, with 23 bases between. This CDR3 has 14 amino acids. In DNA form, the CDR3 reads TGTGCCTCCTTTCATGGGGGGACCTTGGGGGGCTACACCTTC. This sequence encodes CASFHGGTLGGYTF. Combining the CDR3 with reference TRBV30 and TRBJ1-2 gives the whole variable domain SQTIHQWPATLVQPVGSPLSLECTVEGTSNPNLYWYRQAAGRGLQLLFYSVGIGQISSEVPQNLSASRPQDRQFILSSKKLLLSDSGFYLCASFHGGTLGGYTFGSGTRLTVV.

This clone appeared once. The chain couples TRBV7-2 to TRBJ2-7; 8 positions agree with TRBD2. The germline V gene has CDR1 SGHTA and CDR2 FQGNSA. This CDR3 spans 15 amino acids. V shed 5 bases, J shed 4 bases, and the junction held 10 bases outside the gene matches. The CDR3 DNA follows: TGTGCCAGCAGCCAGACAGCGGGGGTCGGGTACGAGCAGTACTTC. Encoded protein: CASSQTAGVGYEQYF.